This T cell receptor beta chain is drawn from a study of T cells in Graves' hyperthyroidism and ophthalmopathy. Template material for amplifying TCR beta CDR3 regions consisted of RNA transcripts. Primed by the HTBI set, a first-round RT-PCR was run on the TCR CDR3. TCRdb fed the multiplex PCR reads into MiXCR, producing one record per CDR3 protein. The table records hundreds of thousands of distinct CDR3 sequences, about 15% of them present only once. With 5 bases clipped from V and 5 bases from J, the junction kept 6 bases outside the gene matches. CDR1 LNHDA and CDR2 SQIVND come from the germline V gene (reference sequence). The CDR3 is 15 residues long. When ophthalmopathy did not progress within 18 months, Graves' hyperthyroidism was considered stable. Hyperthyroidism in the patients, aged 18 to 65, was newly diagnosed and under 2 months in duration.

Sequencing was carried out using blood. The chain uses TRBV19 and TRBJ2-2; 9 nucleotides agree with TRBD1. The receptor comes from a woman between 18 and 29 years old with Graves' hyperthyroidism. This chain's CDR3 is CASSYLDRGTGELFF. CDR3 in DNA: TGTGCCAGTAGTTATCTGGACAGGGGTACCGGGGAGCTGTTTTTT. Together with reference TRBV19 and TRBJ2-2, the CDR3 gives the full variable domain: DGGITQSPKYLFRKEGQNVTLSCEQNLNHDAMYWYRQDPGQGLRLIYYSQIVNDFQKGDIAEGYSVSREKKESFPLTVTSAQKNPTAFYLCASSYLDRGTGELFFGEGSRLTVL.